The present TCR beta chain was sequenced within a study of cytomegalovirus exposure and HLA in healthy donors. Comments on this clone: Its antigen is not identified.

The CDR3 is made up of 15 amino acids. V lost 5 bases to trimming and J lost 6 bases, with 19 bases between them. Germline assignment: CDR1 MDHEN and CDR2 SYDVKM. Findings of the study overall: A prior analysis recorded that most TCR beta V segments were productive about 87% or about 30% of the time.

The PCR had 60 Vbeta and 13 Jbeta primers. Only in-frame clones appear in the TCRdb table, and some are missing; sequencing was by immunoSEQ multiplex PCR. The sample has 150,000 to 200,000 clones; roughly 74% are singletons. J is TRBJ1-2 and V is TRBV28, with D perhaps matching TRBD1 (5 bases). The sequenced material came from PBMCs. The TCR sequence derives from a male donor in good health and CMV-seronegative. The DNA for the CDR3 is TGTGCCAGCAGTCGCCAGGGCTCTGGCCTGCATGGCTACACCTTC. Translated: CASSRQGSGLHGYTF.